This T cell receptor beta chain was sequenced for a study of beta chain features in type 1 diabetes. Overall study context: Examination spanned around 100,000,000 sorted cells from all samples.

Reverse transcription of all isolated RNA meant that expressed TCRB transcripts were sequenced. The assay was immunoSEQ multiplex PCR, and TCRdb's table has in-frame clones only and misses some. The sample records about 410,000 clones, approximately 15% being singletons. Regarding the study as a whole: Whether TCRB rearrangement is influenced by HLA type was left unresolved in this analysis.

Looked up from germline, CDR1 is LGHNA and CDR2 is YSLEER. The CDR3 has 15 amino acids. After removal of 3 bases from V and 2 bases from J, the junction contained 3 bases not matched to a gene. The table lists this clone with a few counts. Its target is unknown. The sequence was collected from a man aged 25-45 years in good health. This sequence joins TRBV4-3 and TRBJ2-1; TRBD1 matches 8 bases. The source material was naive CD4+ T cells from blood. CDR3 DNA: TGCGCCAGCAGCCAGCGGACAGGGACCTACAATGAGCAGTTCTTC. Translation gives CASSQRTGTYNEQFF.